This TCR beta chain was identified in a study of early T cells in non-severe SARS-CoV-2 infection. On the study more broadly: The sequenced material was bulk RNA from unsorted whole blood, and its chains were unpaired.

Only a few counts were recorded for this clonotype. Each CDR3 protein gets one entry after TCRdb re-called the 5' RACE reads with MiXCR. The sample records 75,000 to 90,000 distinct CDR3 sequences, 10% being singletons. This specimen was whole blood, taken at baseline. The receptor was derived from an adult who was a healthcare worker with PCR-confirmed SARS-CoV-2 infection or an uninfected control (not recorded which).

This chain's CDR3 is CSAWAGGGKTQYF. The DNA for the CDR3 is TGCAGTGCCTGGGCAGGGGGAGGAAAGACCCAGTACTTC. The J gene is TRBJ2-5, the V gene TRBV20-1; weak D call: TRBD1 (7 bases). The CDR3 is 13 residues long. Germline values: CDR1 DFQATT, CDR2 SNEGSKA (reference sequence). Trimming took 6 bases from V and 6 from J, leaving 17 bases between them.